The 20 T cell receptor beta chains reported below all come from one sample, sequenced in a study of beta chain features in type 1 diabetes. The authors reverse transcribed all of the isolated RNA, so sequencing captured expressed TCRB transcripts. Generated by immunoSEQ multiplex PCR, the TCRdb table keeps only in-frame clones and is missing some. The profile shows over 55,000 clones, roughly 52% of them singletons. No antigen has been identified for these receptors. Study results and caveats: Type 1 diabetes patients had moderately but significantly shorter TCRB CDR3s in all four CD4+ subsets.

Sequencing used Tregs from blood. The source of these receptors is a woman aged 35 to 49 with type 1 diabetes.

A single count supports this clone. This chain links TRBV11-2 with TRBJ1-1; D gene uncertain. V was clipped by 3 bases and J by 3 bases, with 8 bases between them. From germline, CDR1 is SGHAT and CDR2 FQNNGV. The CDR3 contains 13 residues. CDR3 bases: TGTGCCAGCAGCTTGTTTCGGGACACTGAAGCTTTCTTT. Protein product: CASSLFRDTEAFF.

This clone came up once. V gene TRBV4-1 combines with J gene TRBJ1-3; TRBD1 is a possible D gene (6 bases). CDR3 length: 17 residues. Trimming took 0 bases from V and 4 from J, leaving 16 bases between them. Per the germline V gene, CDR1 is MGHRA and CDR2 is YSYEKL. CDR3 DNA sequence: TGCGCCAGCAGCCAAGATAGCCGCAGGGGATTCGGAAACACCATATATTTT. This sequence encodes CASSQDSRRGFGNTIYF.

V and J are TRBV6-6 and TRBJ2-1; 14 bases agree with TRBD2. The CDR3 covers 15 residues. CDR1 and CDR2 (germline): MNHNY, SVGAGI (reference sequence). Losses at the gene ends were 6 bases for V and 3 bases for J; bases not matched to a gene: 1. CDR3 sequence (DNA): TGTGCCAGCAGGGGGACTAGCGGGAGCTACAATGAGCAGTTCTTC. This codes for CASRGTSGSYNEQFF.

Within the sample, this clone is medium-sized. V gene TRBV10-3 combines with J gene TRBJ1-1; 7 bases match TRBD1. CDR3 length: 13 residues. CDR1 and CDR2 (germline): ENHRY, SYGVKD. After removal of 4 bases from V and 1 base from J, the junction contained 0 bases not matched to a gene. DNA of the CDR3: TGTGCCATCAGTGGGACAGGGAACACTGAAGCTTTCTTT. It encodes CAISGTGNTEAFF.

The chain joins TRBV6-5 to TRBJ1-1; 7 nucleotides line up with TRBD1. Trimming at V came to 5 bases and at J to 0 bases, leaving 6 bases not matched to a gene. This CDR3 spans 15 amino acids. CDR1 is MNHEY and CDR2 is SVGAGI in the germline V gene. CDR3 DNA sequence: TGTGCCAGCAGTCCGGGACAGATCATGAACACTGAAGCTTTCTTT. It codes for CASSPGQIMNTEAFF.

This clone showed up just a few times. The chain carries TRBV7-2 and TRBJ1-2, with D hard to call. Per germline, CDR1 SGHTA and CDR2 FQGNSA. The CDR3 is 13 residues long. Trimming pared 6 bases from V and 8 bases from J, leaving 16 bases between. DNA for the CDR3: TGTGCCAGCAGTCGAGACTCTACCCGGGGCTACACCTTC. This gives the protein CASSRDSTRGYTF.

This chain links TRBV6-4 with TRBJ2-2; tentative D call: TRBD1 (5 bases). The CDR3 is 16 amino acids. Between the trimmed V and J ends, which lost 3 bases and 2 bases, there was a span of 13 bases. Germline V gene lookup returns CDR1 MRHNA and CDR2 SNTAGT. The DNA for the CDR3 is TGTGCCAGCAGTGAAGGGCAGGGCGAAAACACCGGGGAGCTGTTTTTT. It is translated as CASSEGQGENTGELFF.

The rearrangement links TRBV28 to TRBJ2-2; 11 nucleotides line up with TRBD2. The ends lost 5 bases at V and 2 bases at J; junction bases unmatched: 4. The CDR3 extends over 16 amino acids. Germline lookup yields CDR1 MDHEN and CDR2 SYDVKM. CDR3 in DNA: TGTGCCAGCAGTCGGACTAGCGGGCGCAACACCGGGGAGCTGTTTTTT. Its protein product is CASSRTSGRNTGELFF.

This clone was seen a handful of times. This sequence joins TRBV7-8 and TRBJ1-1, with D perhaps TRBD1 (6 bases). The CDR3 has 15 residues. Germline CDR1 reads SGHVS; CDR2 reads FQNEAQ. V was clipped by 5 bases and J by 4 bases, with 17 bases between them. CDR3: CASSLIALGGTEAFF. CDR3 sequence (DNA): TGTGCCAGCAGCCTTATCGCCTTAGGGGGCACTGAAGCTTTCTTT.

The chain has TRBV28 and TRBJ2-7; D may be TRBD2 (7 bases). Germline V lookup: CDR1 MDHEN, CDR2 SYDVKM. V lost 4 bases, J lost 5 bases, and 9 bases lay in between. The CDR3 contains 12 residues. In DNA, the CDR3 is TGTGCCAGCAGTTACGGGGGGCACGAGCAGTACTTC. It yields the protein CASSYGGHEQYF.

The rearrangement links TRBV7-2 to TRBJ2-3; TRBD2 is a possible D gene (6 bases). The germline V gene has CDR1 SGHTA and CDR2 FQGNSA. This CDR3 has 13 amino acids. Deletions cut 7 bases from V and 4 bases from J, with 12 bases between. CDR3 protein: CASNQRAPDTQYF. CDR3 coding DNA: TGTGCCAGCAACCAGCGGGCCCCAGATACGCAGTATTTT. Filled out from reference TRBV7-2 and TRBJ2-3, the complete variable domain reads GAGVSQSPSNKVTEKGKDVELRCDPISGHTALYWYRQSLGQGLEFLIYFQGNSAPDKSGLPSDRFSAERTGGSVSTLTIQRTQQEDSAVYLCASNQRAPDTQYFGPGTRLTVL.

The rearrangement links TRBV5-4 to TRBJ2-1; 10 bases map to TRBD1. The germline V gene has CDR1 SGHNT and CDR2 YYREEE (reference sequence). The CDR3 totals 15 residues. J lost 5 bases, V lost 3 bases, and 5 bases had no gene match. CDR3 amino acids: CASSSPGQGHNEQFF. CDR3 DNA: TGTGCCAGCAGCTCACCGGGACAGGGGCACAATGAGCAGTTCTTC.

The rearrangement joins TRBV5-4 to TRBJ2-5, with D possibly TRBD2 on 6 matching bases. V shed 1 base and J shed 5 bases, with 9 bases lying between them. The CDR3 length is 13 residues. CDR1 and CDR2 (germline): SGHNT, YYREEE (reference sequence). Written as DNA, the CDR3 is TGTGCCAGCAGCTTGACTAGCTTGGAGACCCAGTACTTC. It specifies CASSLTSLETQYF. Based on the CDR3 plus reference TRBV5-4 and TRBJ2-5, the full variable domain is ETGVTQSPTHLIKTRGQQVTLRCSSQSGHNTVSWYQQALGQGPQFIFQYYREEENGRGNFPPRFSGLQFPNYSSELNVNALELDDSALYLCASSLTSLETQYFGPGTRLLVL.

The chain employs TRBV2 and TRBJ2-5, with 14 bases matching TRBD2. The CDR3 covers 17 residues. Losses at the gene ends were 6 bases for V and 4 bases for J; bases not matched to a gene: 10. CDR1 and CDR2 from the germline V gene are SNHLY and FYNNEI. CDR3 amino acids: CASRPPTSGRAPETQYF. In DNA form, the CDR3 reads TGTGCCAGCAGGCCACCGACTAGCGGGAGGGCCCCAGAGACCCAGTACTTC.

This clone was seen only once. The chain recombines TRBV6-5 with TRBJ1-2; 7 nucleotides match TRBD1. Germline V gives CDR1 MNHEY, CDR2 SVGAGI. V was pared by 5 bases and J by 7 bases, with 7 bases of the junction left unmatched. CDR3 length: 13 residues. The CDR3 DNA reads as TGTGCCAGCAGTGCGACAGGGCAGGCTGGCTACACCTTC. Its protein product is CASSATGQAGYTF.

The V and J genes are TRBV20-1 and TRBJ1-2; D ambiguous. Trimming pared 3 bases from V and 8 bases from J, leaving 7 bases between. In germline, CDR1 is DFQATT, CDR2 SNEGSKA (reference sequence). The CDR3 runs 10 residues. This CDR3 reads CSASSSGYTF. The CDR3 bases are TGCAGTGCTAGCTCTAGCGGCTACACCTTC.

This clone was found a few times. The rearrangement uses TRBV29-1 and TRBJ2-1; D ambiguous. The CDR3 loop spans 16 amino acids. Between the trimmed V and J ends, which lost 6 bases and 0 bases, there was a span of 18 bases. CDR1 and CDR2 (germline): SQVTM, ANQGSEA. CDR3: CSVKLADPNSYNEQFF. The CDR3 DNA follows: TGCAGCGTCAAGTTGGCAGATCCCAACTCCTACAATGAGCAGTTCTTC.

This clone was picked up a small number of times. The gene calls are TRBV7-2 and TRBJ2-5; 7 bases line up with TRBD1. The J segment lost 5 bases and the V segment lost 4 bases, leaving 7 bases of the junction unmatched. The CDR3 covers 14 residues. Germline V gene data show CDR1 as SGHTA and CDR2 as FQGNSA. The CDR3, as DNA: TGTGCCAGCAGCTCCGGGACAGTAAAGGAGACCCAGTACTTC. Amino acids: CASSSGTVKETQYF.

The chain carries TRBV5-1 and TRBJ2-7, with no clear D. Trimming left V 2 bases short and J 5 bases short, with 11 bases between. This CDR3 contains 13 residues. Germline-derived CDR1 and CDR2 are SGHRS and YFSETQ. Here the CDR3 reads CASSFQVPDEQYF. CDR3 nucleotide sequence: TGCGCCAGCAGCTTCCAGGTGCCCGACGAGCAGTACTTC.

This chain joins TRBV6-1 and TRBJ2-1; 7 nucleotides agree with TRBD2. V lost 6 bases and J lost 8; bases outside the gene matches: 7. Germline V CDR1 and CDR2: MNHNS, SASEGT. The CDR3 has 13 residues. CDR3 amino acids: CASRGLLWDEQFF. CDR3 sequence (DNA): TGTGCCAGCAGGGGACTACTTTGGGATGAGCAGTTCTTC.